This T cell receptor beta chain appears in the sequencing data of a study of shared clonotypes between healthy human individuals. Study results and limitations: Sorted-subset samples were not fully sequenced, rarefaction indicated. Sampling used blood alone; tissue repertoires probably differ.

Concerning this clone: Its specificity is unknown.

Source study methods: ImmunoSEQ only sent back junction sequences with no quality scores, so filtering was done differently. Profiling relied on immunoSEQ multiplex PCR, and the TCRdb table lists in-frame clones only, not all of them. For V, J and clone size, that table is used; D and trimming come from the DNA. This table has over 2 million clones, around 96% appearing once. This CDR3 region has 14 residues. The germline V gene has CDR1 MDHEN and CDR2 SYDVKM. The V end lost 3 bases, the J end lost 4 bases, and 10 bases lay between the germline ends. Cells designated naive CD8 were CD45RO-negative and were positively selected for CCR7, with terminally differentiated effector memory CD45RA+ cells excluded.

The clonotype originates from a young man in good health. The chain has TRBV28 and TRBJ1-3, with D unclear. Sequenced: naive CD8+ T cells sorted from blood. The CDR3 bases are TGTGCCAGCAGTTTTACAGACTTGGGAAACACCATATATTTT. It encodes CASSFTDLGNTIYF.